This T cell receptor (beta chain) originates from a study of cytomegalovirus exposure and HLA in healthy donors. The primer mix had 60 Vbeta and 13 Jbeta primers. Libraries were prepared by immunoSEQ multiplex PCR; TCRdb keeps only in-frame clonotypes and omits some of them. Its table records roughly 100,000 clones. The CDR3 spans 14 residues. V lost 6 bases, J lost 7 bases, and 9 bases stayed unmatched. Germline V lookup: CDR1 SNHLY, CDR2 FYNNEI. The sequence derives from a man aged 40-50 years in good health and CMV-seronegative. The chain couples TRBV2 to TRBJ1-2; 9 bases match TRBD1. Sequencing was carried out using PBMCs. The DNA of the CDR3 is TGTGCCAGCAGCCGGGACAGGGTATTTACTGGCTACACCTTC. Translation gives CASSRDRVFTGYTF. Filled out from reference TRBV2 and TRBJ1-2, the complete variable domain reads EPEVTQTPSHQVTQMGQEVILRCVPISNHLYFYWYRQILGQKVEFLVSFYNNEISEKSEIFDDQFSVERPDGSNFTLKIRSTKLEDSAMYFCASSRDRVFTGYTFGSGTRLTVV.